This TCR beta chain was identified during a study of blood T cell repertoires in COVID-19. Study-level background: Acute-phase and convalescent COVID-19 samples originated in the United States, Italy and Spain.

Original analysis: The authors estimated nucleated cell counts from reference gene primer amplification. TCRdb keeps only in-frame clones here, not all; method: immunoSEQ multiplex PCR. V and J calls and clone size are those listed in that table; D and trimming were worked out from the DNA. The table lists 70,000 to 100,000 clones, 88% of them singletons. Material for sequencing was peripheral blood. This TCR derives from a woman over 75 with active COVID-19.

CDR3 DNA sequence: TGTGCCAGCAGTTACTCTGGACTAATCTATACGAGGGAGCAGTTCTTC. It is translated as CASSYSGLIYTREQFF. The rearrangement links TRBV6-2 or TRBV6-3 to TRBJ2-1; D might be TRBD2 (6 bases). The germline V gene encodes CDR1 MNHEY and CDR2 SVGEGT. This CDR3 comprises 16 residues. V was pared by 0 bases and J by 10 bases, with 19 bases between.